The entry below gives a single T cell receptor (beta chain) sequence along with its context. This specimen comes from a study of T cell repertoires in cytomegalovirus infection. Background on the study: Evidence of both CMV infection and a matching HLA type came from public TCR beta signatures.

V was clipped by 1 base and J by 0 bases, with 10 bases between them. This CDR3 has 16 amino acids. Germline lookup yields CDR1 ENHRY and CDR2 SYGVKD. TCRdb reprocessed the reads via MiXCR and lists one record per CDR3 protein. The table records 200,000 to 300,000 distinct CDR3 sequences, roughly an eighth of them present only once. The TCR originated in a human donor in good health (CMV status not recorded). Some clones in this sample may be carry-over from other donors' samples. Sequencing was done on a sample of PBMCs. J is TRBJ2-1 and V is TRBV10-3; TRBD2 might be the D (5 bases). CDR3 bases: TGTGCCATCAGTGAGTTGGAGGCGAGCTCCTACAATGAGCAGTTCTTC. Translated: CAISELEASSYNEQFF.